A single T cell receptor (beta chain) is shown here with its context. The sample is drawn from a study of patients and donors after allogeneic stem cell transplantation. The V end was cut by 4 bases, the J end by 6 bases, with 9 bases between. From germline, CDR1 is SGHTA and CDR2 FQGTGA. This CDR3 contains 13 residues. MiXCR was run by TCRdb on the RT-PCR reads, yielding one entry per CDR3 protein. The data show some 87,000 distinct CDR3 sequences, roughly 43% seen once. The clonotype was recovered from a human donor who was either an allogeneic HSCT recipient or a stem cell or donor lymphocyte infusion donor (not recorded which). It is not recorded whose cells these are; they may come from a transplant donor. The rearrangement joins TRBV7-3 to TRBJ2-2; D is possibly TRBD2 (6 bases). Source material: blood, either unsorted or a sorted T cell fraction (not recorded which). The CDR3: CASSYGTPGELFF. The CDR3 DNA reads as TGTGCCAGCAGCTATGGGACTCCCGGGGAGCTGTTTTTT. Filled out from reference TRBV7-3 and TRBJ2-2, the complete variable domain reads GAGVSQTPSNKVTEKGKYVELRCDPISGHTALYWYRQSLGQGPEFLIYFQGTGAADDSGLPNDRFFAVRPEGSVSTLKIQRTERGDSAVYLCASSYGTPGELFFGEGSRLTVL.